One and the same sample provided the 15 T cell receptor beta chains below, sequenced in a study of T cell responses to AZD1222 COVID-19 vaccine (TCRdb year 2021). Interpreted using the paper, the time point label stands for: about 28 days (+/-7) after the second vaccine dose. The library was built by means of the immunoSEQ multiplex PCR assay. This is the immuneACCESS table as TCRdb keeps it, with only in-frame sequences that have V and J called. A part of the clones is gone; compared with another copy, unresolved V genes explain less than half, and the rest is unexplained. The sample includes roughly 120,000 clones, with approximately 92% observed a single time. Together, the top ten hold more than 7% of the sample. The sequences come from peripheral blood, collected 28 days after the second AZD1222 dose. Receptor source: an adult who received the AZD1222 COVID-19 vaccine.

The V and J genes are TRBV5-1 and TRBJ2-5; 12 bases agree with TRBD1. Germline CDR1 reads SGHRS; CDR2 reads YFSETQ. The V segment lost 3 bases and the J segment 2 bases; nucleotides outside the gene matches: 2. The CDR3 has 15 amino acids. The CDR3 DNA is TGCGCCAGCAGCTGGGGACAGGGGGCTCAAGAGACCCAGTACTTC. Its translation is CASSWGQGAQETQYF.

This sequence joins TRBV19 and TRBJ1-1, with 10 bases lining up with TRBD1. Trimming took 6 bases from V and 9 from J; bases not matched to a gene: 19. Germline V gene data show CDR1 as LNHDA and CDR2 as SQIVND (reference sequence). This CDR3 region has 17 residues. The CDR3, as DNA: TGTGCCAGTAGCAACTCGGGACAGGGGCCAAGCGGGGTAAAAGCTTTCTTT. This gives the protein CASSNSGQGPSGVKAFF.

V is TRBV6-1 and J is TRBJ1-3; no clear D gene. The CDR3 totals 16 residues. Germline V gene lookup returns CDR1 MNHNS and CDR2 SASEGT. V was pared by 5 bases and J by 0 bases, with 14 bases between. CDR3 protein: CASSQGLPSSGNTIYF. Here the CDR3 DNA reads TGTGCCAGCAGTCAAGGACTACCCAGCTCTGGAAACACCATATATTTT.

This clone showed up just once. This sequence joins TRBV3-1 (or the pseudogene TRBV3-2) and TRBJ2-7; D might be TRBD1 (5 bases). The CDR3 sequence is 14 residues long. V was pared by 4 bases and J by 7 bases, with 17 bases between. The V gene's germline CDR1 is LGHDT and CDR2 YNNKEL (reference sequence). In DNA form, the CDR3 reads TGTGCCAGCAGCCCCCTGCAGGGTAGTTGGGAGCAGTACTTC. Translating gives CASSPLQGSWEQYF.

The chain employs TRBV11-2 and TRBJ2-5; D may be TRBD1 (5 bases). The V end was cut by 1 base, the J end by 5 bases, with 14 bases between. The CDR3 sequence is 15 residues long. Germline V gives CDR1 SGHAT, CDR2 FQNNGV. The CDR3 DNA follows: TGTGCCAGCAGCTTAGGGGGTGGCAAGGGGGAGACCCAGTACTTC. Its protein is CASSLGGGKGETQYF.

The V call is TRBV3-1 (or the pseudogene TRBV3-2), the J call TRBJ1-4; D gene unclear. V gave up 5 bases and J gave up 0 bases, with 16 bases separating them. The CDR3 consists of 17 residues. CDR1 LGHDT and CDR2 YNNKEL come from the germline V gene (reference sequence). The CDR3 DNA reads as TGTGCCAGCAGCGGCAGTGTTAACTTTGCAACTAATGAAAAACTGTTTTTT. This gives the protein CASSGSVNFATNEKLFF.

This chain links TRBV19 with TRBJ1-2; D is possibly TRBD1 (5 bases). With 1 base removed from V and 4 bases from J, the gap between germline ends came to 7 bases. Looked up from germline, CDR1 is LNHDA and CDR2 is SQIVND (reference sequence). This CDR3 has 13 residues. CDR3 in DNA: TGTGCCAGTAGTATAGGGGGCCTCTATGGCTACACCTTC. Protein product: CASSIGGLYGYTF.

V and J are TRBV4-1 and TRBJ1-4; D gene ambiguous. Germline V lookup: CDR1 MGHRA, CDR2 YSYEKL. V lost 0 bases to trimming and J lost 7 bases, with 18 bases between them. The CDR3 covers 17 residues. CDR3 nucleotide sequence: TGCGCCAGCAGCCAAGATCTAGGAAGGGATCGTGGTGAAAAACTGTTTTTT. As protein: CASSQDLGRDRGEKLFF.

The chain has TRBV6-5 and TRBJ2-5; no reliable D call. Germline loops: CDR1 MNHEY, CDR2 SVGAGI. The CDR3 totals 14 residues. The V gene lost 4 bases and the J gene lost 2 bases, with 11 bases spanning the gap. The CDR3 sequence is CASSSPSPQETQYF. The CDR3 region has the DNA TGTGCCAGCAGTTCTCCGAGTCCACAAGAGACCCAGTACTTC.

The chain carries TRBV6-1 and TRBJ1-2, with 7 bases matching TRBD1. CDR3 length: 16 amino acids. CDR1 MNHNS and CDR2 SASEGT come from the germline V gene. J was trimmed by 4 bases and V by 3 bases; bases with no gene match: 11. The CDR3 loop reads CASSDDGRGQVYGYTF. CDR3 nucleotide sequence: TGTGCCAGCAGTGACGACGGGAGGGGGCAGGTCTATGGCTACACCTTC.

The gene calls are TRBV29-1 and TRBJ2-1; TRBD1 matches 7 bases. Per germline, CDR1 SQVTM and CDR2 ANQGSEA. V dropped 5 bases and J dropped 2; count of bases not matched to a gene: 9. This CDR3 comprises 15 residues. As DNA, the CDR3 is TGCAGCGTTTTACCACAGGGGCCCACCTACAATGAGCAGTTCTTC. It yields the protein CSVLPQGPTYNEQFF.

This chain links TRBV20-1 with TRBJ2-7, with 9 bases matching TRBD2. Germline V lookup: CDR1 DFQATT, CDR2 SNEGSKA (reference sequence). Unmatched junction bases numbered 9, after V lost 3 bases and J lost 3 bases. The CDR3 consists of 15 residues. DNA for the CDR3: TGCAGTGCTAGTGATGAGCGGGAGGCGCGCTACGAGCAGTACTTC. Protein: CSASDEREARYEQYF.

This clone came up once. The chain links TRBV6-2 or TRBV6-3 to TRBJ1-5, with 9 bases matching TRBD1. Germline loops: CDR1 MNHEY, CDR2 SVGEGT. J lost 5 bases, V lost 5 bases, and 13 bases had no gene match. This CDR3 contains 17 residues. CDR3 residues: CASSQRRRDRDDQPQHF. The CDR3 DNA reads as TGTGCCAGCAGTCAGCGCCGTAGGGACAGGGACGATCAGCCCCAGCATTTT.

The rearrangement uses TRBV11-2 and TRBJ1-3; D not certain. The CDR3 has 13 residues. The germline gives CDR1 SGHAT, CDR2 FQNNGV. The V and J ends lost 7 bases and 8 bases respectively, with 15 bases between them. DNA of the CDR3: TGTGCCAGCACCTATTCCGGGAGCCACACCATATATTTT. Translated, it gives CASTYSGSHTIYF.

The chain joins TRBV25-1 to TRBJ2-7; a weak D match, TRBD1 (5 bases). The CDR3 spans 13 residues. V lost 3 bases and J lost 4, with 10 bases in between. The germline V gene encodes CDR1 MGHDK and CDR2 SYGVNS. The CDR3: CASSDRVLYEQYF. CDR3 nucleotides: TGTGCCAGCAGTGACAGGGTTCTATACGAGCAGTACTTC.